The next 21 T cell receptor beta chains were all read from a single sample in a study of T cell changes during pregnancy in multiple sclerosis. Libraries were prepared by immunoSEQ multiplex PCR; TCRdb keeps only in-frame clonotypes and omits some of them. The repertoire has 90,000 to 120,000 clones, 90% to 95% of them found once; the top ten carry approximately 1.2%. Here the sequenced sample was peripheral blood, taken in the second trimester of pregnancy. The receptors here all came from a female donor with multiple sclerosis, enrolled in a pregnancy study.

The chain recombines TRBV2 with TRBJ1-3; 10 bases match TRBD1. CDR3 length: 17 amino acids. The germline V gene encodes CDR1 SNHLY and CDR2 FYNNEI. The V and J ends lost 2 bases and 2 bases, in that order; junction bases with no gene match: 6. The CDR3 reads CASSETPGTGAGNTIYF. In nucleotides, the CDR3 is TGTGCCAGCAGTGAAACCCCAGGGACAGGGGCTGGAAACACCATATATTTT.

CDR3 residues: CASSRRLGTSGTNEQFF. The CDR3 region has the DNA TGTGCCAGCAGCCGACGGCTTGGGACTAGCGGGACCAATGAGCAGTTCTTC. The chain carries TRBV5-5 and TRBJ2-1; 13 nucleotides agree with TRBD2. The CDR3 covers 17 residues. CDR1 and CDR2 (germline): SGHKS, YYEKEE (reference sequence). V lost 4 bases to trimming and J lost 6 bases; unmatched junction nucleotides: 10.

The chain couples TRBV5-5 to TRBJ2-7; no firm D call. Trimming took 5 bases from V and 2 from J, leaving 17 bases between them. CDR1 SGHKS and CDR2 YYEKEE come from the germline V gene (reference sequence). The CDR3 length is 15 residues. Here the CDR3 reads CASSLNSESPYEQYF. The CDR3 DNA reads TGTGCCAGCAGTCTCAATTCAGAATCCCCCTACGAGCAGTACTTC.

The V call is TRBV9, the J call TRBJ2-7; tentatively, D is TRBD2 (6 bases). The CDR3 extends over 14 amino acids. CDR1 and CDR2 from the germline V gene are SGDLS and YYNGEE. V lost 0 bases, J lost 4 bases, and 11 bases lay in between. The CDR3 loop is CASSVELGGYEQYF. The CDR3 DNA sequence: TGTGCCAGCAGCGTAGAGCTGGGAGGATACGAGCAGTACTTC.

The chain is built from TRBV20-1 and TRBJ2-5; tentatively, D is TRBD2 (6 bases). CDR3 length: 11 amino acids. Between the trimmed V and J ends, which lost 6 bases and 5 bases, there was a span of 10 bases. Germline CDR1 reads DFQATT; CDR2 reads SNEGSKA (reference sequence). Written as DNA, the CDR3 is TGCAGTGCCGGGGGAGCGGAGACCCAGTACTTC. It codes for CSAGGAETQYF.

This clone was detected a few times. V and J are TRBV7-8 and TRBJ1-1; D not resolved. V was pared by 5 bases and J by 3 bases, with 4 bases between. The CDR3 runs to 11 residues. The germline gives CDR1 SGHVS, CDR2 FQNEAQ. CDR3 protein: CASSQDTEAFF. In DNA form, the CDR3 reads TGTGCCAGCAGCCAGGACACTGAAGCTTTCTTT. Filled out from reference TRBV7-8 and TRBJ1-1, the complete variable domain reads GAGVSQSPRYKVAKRGQDVALRCDPISGHVSLFWYQQALGQGPEFLTYFQNEAQLDKSGLPSDRFFAERPEGSVSTLKIQRTQQEDSAVYLCASSQDTEAFFGQGTRLTVV.

This clone appeared a few times. The rearrangement uses TRBV5-1 and TRBJ1-1; 8 nucleotides agree with TRBD1. The germline CDR1 and CDR2 sequences are SGHRS and YFSETQ. The CDR3 consists of 14 residues. Losses at the gene ends were 4 bases for V and 1 base for J; bases not matched to a gene: 3. CDR3 in amino acids: CASSRGQGNTEAFF. CDR3 coding DNA: TGCGCCAGCAGCCGTGGACAGGGGAACACTGAAGCTTTCTTT.

This chain uses TRBV28 with TRBJ2-1; 11 positions match TRBD2. Germline lookup yields CDR1 MDHEN and CDR2 SYDVKM. CDR3 length: 15 residues. Trimming took 2 bases from V and 7 from J; bases not matched to a gene: 4. The CDR3 DNA reads TGTGCCAGCAGTTTACTAGCGGGAGGTACGAATGAGCAGTTCTTC. It translates to CASSLLAGGTNEQFF.

The gene calls are TRBV7-8 and TRBJ2-2; D is undetermined. Germline V gives CDR1 SGHVS, CDR2 FQNEAQ. The CDR3 spans 16 residues. The germline V and J ends were trimmed by 1 base and 1 base, with 10 bases remaining between them. CDR3 amino acids: CASSLVPLRNTGELFF. The DNA of the CDR3 is TGTGCCAGCAGCTTAGTACCCCTAAGGAACACCGGGGAGCTGTTTTTT.

The count of this clone is one. This rearrangement joins TRBV7-3 to TRBJ1-2, with D perhaps TRBD1 (6 bases). Per the germline V gene, CDR1 is SGHTA and CDR2 is FQGTGA. The V gene lost 4 bases and the J gene lost 6 bases, with 15 bases spanning the gap. The CDR3 length is 14 residues. In DNA form, the CDR3 reads TGTGCCAGCAGCTGGGGTGAACAGGGCGATGGCTACACCTTC. Residues: CASSWGEQGDGYTF.

The V call is TRBV11-2, the J call TRBJ1-4; 7 bases line up with TRBD1. Germline-derived CDR1 and CDR2 are SGHAT and FQNNGV. The CDR3 contains 15 residues. V trimming: 5 bases; J trimming: 8 bases; junction bases outside the gene matches: 11. The CDR3 bases are TGTGCCAGCAGCGCGACAGGGTCTATAGGGGAAAAACTGTTTTTT. Translation: CASSATGSIGEKLFF.

The chain is built from TRBV5-4 and TRBJ2-1, with 11 nucleotides matching TRBD2. In germline, CDR1 is SGHNT, CDR2 YYREEE (reference sequence). V shed 2 bases, J shed 7 bases, and the junction held 11 bases outside the gene matches. This CDR3 has 17 amino acids. CDR3 amino acids: CASSLPLAGGLSNEQFF. The CDR3 DNA reads as TGTGCCAGCAGCTTACCCCTAGCGGGAGGCCTTTCGAATGAGCAGTTCTTC.

CDR3 sequence (DNA): TGCAGCGTTAAAACGAGGCTGGGGCGCACTGAAGCTTTCTTT. Translated, it gives CSVKTRLGRTEAFF. The V gene is TRBV29-1, the J gene TRBJ1-1, with D maybe TRBD1 (5 bases). The germline V gene has CDR1 SQVTM and CDR2 ANQGSEA. V dropped 5 bases and J dropped 4 bases, with 17 bases sitting between them. The CDR3 covers 14 residues.

The gene calls are TRBV5-1 and TRBJ2-1, with TRBD2 matching 14 bases. The V and J ends lost 4 bases and 1 base, in that order; junction bases with no gene match: 4. This CDR3 has 17 residues. Germline V gene lookup returns CDR1 SGHRS and CDR2 YFSETQ. The CDR3 DNA reads TGCGCCAGCAGCCCGGGACTAGCGGGAGCTTCCTACAATGAGCAGTTCTTC. This codes for CASSPGLAGASYNEQFF. The complete variable domain, with remaining parts taken from reference TRBV5-1 and TRBJ2-1, reads KAGVTQTPRYLIKTRGQQVTLSCSPISGHRSVSWYQQTPGQGLQFLFEYFSETQRNKGNFPGRFSGRQFSNSRSEMNVSTLELGDSALYLCASSPGLAGASYNEQFFGPGTRLTVL.

Only a few counts were recorded for this clone. The rearrangement joins TRBV9 to TRBJ1-1, with 7 positions matching TRBD1. The CDR3 length is 15 residues. Germline CDR1 reads SGDLS; CDR2 reads YYNGEE. V was clipped by 4 bases and J by 0 bases; unmatched bases: 6. CDR3 sequence (DNA): TGTGCCAGCAGCCCCCGACAGGGATTGAACACTGAAGCTTTCTTT. Translation gives CASSPRQGLNTEAFF.

The chain is built from TRBV7-2 and TRBJ1-1, with TRBD1 matching over 7 bases. CDR3 length: 13 amino acids. Trimming took 4 bases from V and 4 from J; bases not matched to a gene: 3. Germline CDR1 is SGHTA and CDR2 is FQGNSA. As DNA, the CDR3 is TGTGCCAGCAGCTATACAGGGGCCACTGAAGCTTTCTTT. This sequence encodes CASSYTGATEAFF.

The rearrangement uses TRBV28 and TRBJ1-3; D unclear. Per germline, CDR1 MDHEN and CDR2 SYDVKM. Trimming left V 1 base short and J 1 base short, with 11 bases between. The CDR3 consists of 16 residues. In nucleotides, the CDR3 is TGTGCCAGCAGTTTATTTGGGTCACTATCTGGAAACACCATATATTTT. This gives the protein CASSLFGSLSGNTIYF.

The gene calls are TRBV9 and TRBJ2-1; 10 positions agree with TRBD1. Germline CDR1 is SGDLS and CDR2 is YYNGEE. This CDR3 spans 15 amino acids. Losses at the gene ends were 3 bases for V and 10 bases for J; bases not matched to a gene: 10. The CDR3 loop is CASSASWTGGPEQFF. For the CDR3, the DNA is TGTGCCAGCAGCGCCTCGTGGACAGGGGGACCAGAGCAGTTCTTC.

The chain has TRBV7-2 and TRBJ2-7; D might be TRBD1 (6 bases). Germline lookup yields CDR1 SGHTA and CDR2 FQGNSA. This CDR3 is 14 amino acids long. Trimming cost V 1 base and J 4 bases, with 11 bases left between them. The CDR3 DNA reads TGTGCCAGCAGCTTAGACAGGGATGGGTACGAGCAGTACTTC. This encodes CASSLDRDGYEQYF.

This chain links TRBV28 with TRBJ1-2; D gene uncertain. This CDR3 has 13 residues. Germline CDR1 and CDR2: MDHEN and SYDVKM. Trimming removed 2 bases from V and 0 bases from J, with 4 bases in between. In DNA, the CDR3 is TGTGCCAGCAGTTTACCATCTAACTATGGCTACACCTTC. It yields the protein CASSLPSNYGYTF.

In its sample, this clone was seen once. V usage is TRBV29-1 and J usage is TRBJ2-2; 8 bases align to TRBD2. Germline V lookup: CDR1 SQVTM, CDR2 ANQGSEA. The CDR3 sequence is 12 residues long. The V and J ends lost 6 bases and 5 bases, in that order; junction bases with no gene match: 2. Here the CDR3 reads CSVRGVTGELFF. CDR3 sequence (DNA): TGCAGCGTGCGGGGGGTGACCGGGGAGCTGTTTTTT.